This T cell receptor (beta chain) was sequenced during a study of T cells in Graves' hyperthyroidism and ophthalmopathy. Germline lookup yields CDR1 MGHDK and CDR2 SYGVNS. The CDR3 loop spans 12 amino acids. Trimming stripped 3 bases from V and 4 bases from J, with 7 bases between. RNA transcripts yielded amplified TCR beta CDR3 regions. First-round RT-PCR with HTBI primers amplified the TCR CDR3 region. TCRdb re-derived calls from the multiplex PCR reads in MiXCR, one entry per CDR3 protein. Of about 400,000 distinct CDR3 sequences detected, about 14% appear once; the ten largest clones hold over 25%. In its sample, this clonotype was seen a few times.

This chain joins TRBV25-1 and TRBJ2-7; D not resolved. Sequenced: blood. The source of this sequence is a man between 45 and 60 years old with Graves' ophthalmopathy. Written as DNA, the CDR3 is TGTGCCAGCAGTGATGAGGTTTACGAGCAGTACTTC. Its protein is CASSDEVYEQYF.